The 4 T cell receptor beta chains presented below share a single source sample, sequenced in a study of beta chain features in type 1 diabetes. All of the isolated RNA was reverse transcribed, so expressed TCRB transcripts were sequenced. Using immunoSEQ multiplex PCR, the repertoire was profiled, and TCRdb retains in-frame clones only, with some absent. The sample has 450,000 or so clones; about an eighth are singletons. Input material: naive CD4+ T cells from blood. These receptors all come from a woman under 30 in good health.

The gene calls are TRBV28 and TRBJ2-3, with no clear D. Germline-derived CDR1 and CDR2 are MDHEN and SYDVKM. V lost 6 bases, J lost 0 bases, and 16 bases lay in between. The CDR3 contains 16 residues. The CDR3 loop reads CASRSIKGSSTDTQYF. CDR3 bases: TGTGCCAGCAGGTCAATAAAGGGCTCTAGCACAGATACGCAGTATTTT.

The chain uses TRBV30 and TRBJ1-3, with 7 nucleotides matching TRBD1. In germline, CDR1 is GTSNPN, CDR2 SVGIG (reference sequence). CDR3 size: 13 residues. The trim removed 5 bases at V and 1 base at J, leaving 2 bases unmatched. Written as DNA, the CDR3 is TGTGCCTGGGCGACAGGGTCTGGAAACACCATATATTTT. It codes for CAWATGSGNTIYF.

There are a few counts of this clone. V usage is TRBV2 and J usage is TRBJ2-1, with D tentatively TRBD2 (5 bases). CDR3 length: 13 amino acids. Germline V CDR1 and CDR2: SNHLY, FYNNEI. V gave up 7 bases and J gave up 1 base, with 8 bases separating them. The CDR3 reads CASKRGSYNEQFF. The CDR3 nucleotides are TGTGCCAGCAAACGGGGTTCCTACAATGAGCAGTTCTTC.

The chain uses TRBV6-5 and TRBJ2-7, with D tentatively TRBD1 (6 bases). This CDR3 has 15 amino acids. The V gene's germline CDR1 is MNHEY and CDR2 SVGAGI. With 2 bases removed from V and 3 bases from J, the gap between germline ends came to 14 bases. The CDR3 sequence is CASSYTGTFDYEQYF. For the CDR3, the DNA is TGTGCCAGCAGTTACACCGGGACATTCGACTACGAGCAGTACTTC.